A selection of T cell receptor beta chains follows, all from one sample in a study of control samples from healthy donors and cancer patients. This table comes from immunoSEQ multiplex PCR, and its TCRdb copy is limited to in-frame clones, with some not included. The table includes more than 85,000 clones, 75% to 95% detected once. Material: blood. These TCRs come from a human donor in good health. The donor label of this sample is uncertain. Both conserved end residues are part of each CDR3. A D gene is named only where the DNA matches it firmly. A clone size is listed for some rows: how often the clone was seen (once, few, many), or a class if it is expanded.

abundance,j_gene,d_gene,v_gene,CDR3nt,CDR3aa
.,TRBJ1-6,.,TRBV7-2,TGTGCCAGCAGCCTATATAATTCACCCCTCCACTTT,CASSLYNSPLHF
.,TRBJ2-1,.,TRBV6-5,TGTGCCAGCACCTCAGGGCAGCAGCGTTACAATGAGCAGTTCTTC,CASTSGQQRYNEQFF
.,TRBJ2-7,.,TRBV5-1,TGCGCCAGCAGCTTGGGGGCAGGGTACACCTACGAGCAGTACTTC,CASSLGAGYTYEQYF
.,TRBJ2-1,TRBD2,TRBV25-1,TGTGCCAGCAGTTCCGAGAGGGGACTAGCGGGTTCGAATGAGCAGTTCTTC,CASSSERGLAGSNEQFF
.,TRBJ1-5,.,TRBV19,TGTGCCAGTAGTACTCAGACAGGCCCGATGCCCCAGCATTTT,CASSTQTGPMPQHF
.,TRBJ2-2,.,TRBV7-9,TGTGCCAGCAGCTTAGGGCCAGGGGCGGACACCGGGGAGCTGTTTTTT,CASSLGPGADTGELFF
.,TRBJ1-4,.,TRBV6-5,TGTGCCAGCAGGACGCAAGAGGTCAGGAGTGAAAAACTGTTTTTT,CASRTQEVRSEKLFF
.,TRBJ2-2,TRBD1,TRBV5-1,TGCGCCAGCAGCTTGGGGACAGGGTGGTCCGGGGAGCTGTTTTTT,CASSLGTGWSGELFF
.,TRBJ2-4,TRBD2,TRBV7-2,TGTGCCAGCAGCTCGGGACTAGCCGAAAACATTCAGTACTTC,CASSSGLAENIQYF
.,TRBJ2-7,.,TRBV25-1,TGTGCCAGCAGTGACGGAAACTACGAGCAGTACTTC,CASSDGNYEQYF
once,TRBJ1-2,.,TRBV4-1,TGCGCCAGCAGCTCGACGCAGGACAGCAACTATGGCTACACCTTC,CASSSTQDSNYGYTF
.,TRBJ1-2,.,TRBV11-2,TGTGCCAGCAGCTCGAGCGACGGATTCTATGGCTACACCTTC,CASSSSDGFYGYTF
.,TRBJ2-5,.,TRBV3-1/TRBV3-2,TGTGCCAGCAGCCGGTCACTGGGCCCCCAAGAGACCCAGTACTTC,CASSRSLGPQETQYF
.,TRBJ2-2,.,TRBV6-4,TGTGCCAGCAGTGAATTACTCACCGGGGAGCTGTTTTTT,CASSELLTGELFF
.,TRBJ1-1,.,TRBV7-8,TGTGCCAGCAGCGCTCTCCGGGGAAGTACTGAAGCTTTCTTT,CASSALRGSTEAFF
.,TRBJ1-5,.,TRBV18,TGTGCCAGCTCACCAGACAGCAATCAGCCCCAGCATTTT,CASSPDSNQPQHF
few,TRBJ2-2,TRBD1,TRBV10-3,TGTGCCATCAGTGACTCTCCTGGGACAGGGGGTTCCGGGGAGCTGTTTTTT,CAISDSPGTGGSGELFF
once,TRBJ2-5,.,TRBV2,TGTGCCAGCCGGACGACGGGCCCCTCGGTCGGGACCCAGTACTTC,CASRTTGPSVGTQYF
.,TRBJ1-1,.,TRBV6-5,TGTGCCAGCAGGCCGGGACACACTGAAGCTTTCTTT,CASRPGHTEAFF
.,TRBJ1-2,.,TRBV19,TGTGCCAGTACCCCTAAGGTGGCAGGGTATGGCTACACCTTC,CASTPKVAGYGYTF
.,TRBJ1-1,.,TRBV27,TGTGCCAGCAGTTTAGGGACTGCAGCTGAAGCTTTCTTT,CASSLGTAAEAFF
.,TRBJ2-7,TRBD2,TRBV18,TGTGCCAGCTCACCACCAGCGGGAGAGGGTGAGCAGTACTTC,CASSPPAGEGEQYF
.,TRBJ1-5,.,TRBV6-5,TGTGCCAGCAGCGATAGACTTGATCAGCCCCAGCATTTT,CASSDRLDQPQHF
.,TRBJ2-5,.,TRBV7-2,TGTGCCAGCAGTTATATCCCCCGTGAGACCCAGTACTTC,CASSYIPRETQYF
.,TRBJ1-1,TRBD1,TRBV3-1/TRBV3-2,TGTGCCAGCAGCCAAGACGACAGGGCCACTGAAGCTTTCTTT,CASSQDDRATEAFF
.,TRBJ1-2,.,TRBV24-1,TGTGCCACCAGTGCCCTTCAGGGGTACGGCTACACCTTC,CATSALQGYGYTF
.,TRBJ2-3,.,TRBV7-9,TGTGCCAGCAGCCAAACGAGGAGTGCAGATACGCAGTATTTT,CASSQTRSADTQYF
.,TRBJ1-1,TRBD1,TRBV29-1,TGCAGCGTTGACGGACAGGGTAAGACTGAAGCTTTCTTT,CSVDGQGKTEAFF
once,TRBJ1-2,.,TRBV19,TGTGCCAGTAGGCCACAGGACAAACATGGCTACACCTTC,CASRPQDKHGYTF
once,TRBJ2-3,TRBD2,TRBV7-9,TGTGCCAGCAGCTTATGGAAGGGACTGACTAGCGGGGCCACAGATACGCAGTATTTT,CASSLWKGLTSGATDTQYF
.,TRBJ2-5,.,TRBV7-8,TGTGCCAGCAGCTTACGAGGTCCAGTCCAAGAGACCCAGTACTTC,CASSLRGPVQETQYF
.,TRBJ2-3,TRBD2,TRBV29-1,TGCAGCGTTTTCCCGAGGGCGGGAGCAGATACGCAGTATTTT,CSVFPRAGADTQYF
.,TRBJ2-1,.,TRBV11-3,TGTGCCAGCAGCCCTTACACGGCTCCGTACAATGAGCAGTTCTTC,CASSPYTAPYNEQFF
.,TRBJ2-2,.,TRBV30,TGTGCCTTCTGGGACCGCACCGGGGAGCTGTTTTTT,CAFWDRTGELFF
once,TRBJ2-1,.,TRBV9,TGTGCCAGCAGCGTAGGCGACTACAATGAGCAGTTCTTC,CASSVGDYNEQFF
.,TRBJ2-3,TRBD2,TRBV27,TGTGCCTCGGCTATAGGACTAGCGGGGGGACGCCTTAGCACAGATACGCAGTATTTT,CASAIGLAGGRLSTDTQYF
.,TRBJ2-7,.,TRBV5-1,TGCGCCAGCAGCTTGGGTGGATTGGCGCCCGAGCAGTACTTC,CASSLGGLAPEQYF
.,TRBJ1-5,TRBD1,TRBV24-1,TGTGCCACCGGGAGGGACAGACACAATCAGCCCCAGCATTTT,CATGRDRHNQPQHF
.,TRBJ2-3,.,TRBV12-3/TRBV12-4,TGTGCCAGCAGTTTAGGAAACCCAGATACGCAGTATTTT,CASSLGNPDTQYF
.,TRBJ2-5,TRBD2,TRBV7-9,TGTGCCAGCAGCAGAATGAGGGGTAACAAAGCGGGGGAGACCCAGTACTTC,CASSRMRGNKAGETQYF
.,TRBJ1-5,.,TRBV30,TGTGCCTGGAGTGTCCGTCTAACCTCGAATAGCAATCAGCCCCAGCATTTT,CAWSVRLTSNSNQPQHF
.,TRBJ2-6,.,TRBV7-6,TGTGCCAGCAGCAAGGCCCCCAGCTCTGGGGCCAACGTCCTGACTTTC,CASSKAPSSGANVLTF
.,TRBJ1-1,.,TRBV9,TGTGCCAGCAGTAGGGAGCTTAACACTGAAGCTTTCTTT,CASSRELNTEAFF
.,TRBJ2-5,.,TRBV28,TGTGCCAGCACCGGCGGGACACCGGGTCTCCAGTACTTC,CASTGGTPGLQYF
.,TRBJ1-5,.,TRBV2,TGTGCCAGCAGTTGGGGTGCCCGGCCCCAGCATTTT,CASSWGARPQHF
.,TRBJ1-4,.,TRBV5-1,TGCGCCAGCAGCCCGGGAGTTGCAGTTCGTGAAAAACTGTTTTTT,CASSPGVAVREKLFF